Below, one TCR beta chain is given with its context. The data are from a study of CD8 T cells in Susac syndrome. Random hexamers were used to reverse transcribe an amount of about 0.45 to 1 ug RNA. Each CDR3 protein is one row after TCRdb ran MiXCR on the immunoSEQ multiplex PCR reads. The repertoire holds hundreds of thousands of distinct CDR3 sequences, with 94% as singletons. Negative magnetic isolation gave CD8+ and CD4+ cells; FACS enriched CD8+ TEMRA. CDR3 length: 14 amino acids. Per the germline V gene, CDR1 is GTSNPN and CDR2 is SVGIG (reference sequence). With 0 bases removed from V and 3 bases from J, the gap between germline ends came to 11 bases.

Sequenced input: CD4+ T cells from PBMCs. The chain uses TRBV30 and TRBJ1-1; D is unclear. The TCR comes from a human donor with Susac syndrome. The CDR3 nucleotides are TGTGCCTGGAGTGTAAGGGTTTCGTACACTGAAGCTTTCTTT. Translation gives CAWSVRVSYTEAFF. The full variable domain, with the rest looked up from reference TRBV30 and TRBJ1-1, is SQTIHQWPATLVQPVGSPLSLECTVEGTSNPNLYWYRQAAGRGLQLLFYSVGIGQISSEVPQNLSASRPQDRQFILSSKKLLLSDSGFYLCAWSVRVSYTEAFFGQGTRLTVV.